This record concerns one T cell receptor (beta chain) sequence. The sample originates from a study of blood T cell repertoires in COVID-19. The data were produced by immunoSEQ multiplex PCR, yet TCRdb's version contains in-frame clones alone and is incomplete. The table lists roughly 200,000 clones, approximately 91% of them singletons, with roughly 6.2% in the top ten. Sequenced: peripheral blood. The clonotype was recovered from a woman in her forties who had recovered from COVID-19.

CDR3 coding DNA: TGTGCCAGCAGCTCGGGGGGAGGGGTATCATACAATGAGCAGTTCTTC. Translating it yields CASSSGGGVSYNEQFF. V usage is TRBV11-3 and J usage is TRBJ2-1, with 7 bases lining up with TRBD2. With V trimmed by 4 bases and J by 4 bases, 10 bases remained unmatched. The germline CDR1 and CDR2 sequences are SGHNT and YENEEA. The CDR3 consists of 16 residues.